This TCR beta chain emerged from a study of CD8 T cells in Susac syndrome (dated by TCRdb to about 2019). General notes on the study: Repertoire sequencing was used to test whether CD8+ T cell activation and differentiation in Susac syndrome was antigen driven.

The V and J ends are trimmed by 0 bases and 8 bases, leaving 7 bases between them. The CDR3 runs 12 residues from the cysteine to the phenylalanine. Solely the CDR3 DNA is kept, with 36 bases framed from the first base. Overall study results and their limits: The TCR sequencing and HLA analysis was acknowledged to have included a relatively small number of individuals.

Regarding this clonotype: Its recognized antigen is unknown. No much larger clone exists at a distance of one base, and base qualities are not known.

RNA was extracted using the RNeasy kit, and roughly 0.45 to 1 microgram was reverse transcribed with random hexamers. The immunoSEQ multiplex PCR assay, which covers 54 Vbeta and 13 Jbeta segments, was used to amplify TCR beta CDR3 regions. To correct PCR amplification bias, a synthetic template baseline was used for both primer optimization and computational correction. The original pipeline was this. Only productive sequences were kept, with reads annotated to V, D and J genes according to IMGT and analyzed in immunoSEQ Analyzer. Clonality was calculated as one minus the Shannon entropy normalized by log2 of the number of productive unique sequences. For each patient and control, public and private clones were evaluated among the 100 most prevalent clones. Susac-specific clones were defined as absent from healthy and MS cohorts, approximately 1,000 published viral clones and other ImmuneACCESS disease sequences. TCRdb handled the public reads itself, with Q25 trimming in fastp and clone calling in MiXCR, and kept productive beta chains. When rows share a CDR3 protein, they turn into one entry using the most common DNA and genes. It is TCRdb's table, rather than the study itself, that gives the V and J calls and clone size. This sample is represented by under 200,000 distinct CDR3 sequences; 85% to 95% of them were singletons. The ten largest account for approximately 0.094% of the sample.

High-throughput TCR beta sequencing profiled peripheral blood CD8+ and CD4+ T cells from healthy donors, Susac syndrome patients and multiple sclerosis patients. The healthy donors served as controls matched for age and sex. Bulk CD8+ and CD4+ T cells were purified by magnetic negative isolation, whereas CD8+ TEMRA cells were enriched by FACS. Blood was drawn into EDTA tubes, processed within 24 hours, and PBMCs were isolated by density gradient centrifugation. PBMCs intended for TCR sequencing were cryopreserved in liquid nitrogen and thawed later in a water bath at 37 degrees C. A purity of at least 90% was achieved for sorted or isolated CD4+, CD8+ and CD8+ TEMRA cells.

This receptor chain uses TRBV23-1 and TRBJ1-1, with the D gene call left open. TRBV23-1 is marked as an open reading frame, function uncertain. What was sequenced was CD4+ T cells from PBMCs. The TCR originated in a human donor in good health. The DNA sequence is TGCGCCAGCAGTCAATCTAGGAAGGAAGCTTTCTTT. Its product reads: CASSQSRKEAFF.